This T cell receptor beta chain was identified during a study of blood T cell repertoires in COVID-19. As for the study in general: From the United States, Italy and Spain came samples of acute and convalescent COVID-19. From T cells, B-cell-depleted T cells, or PBMCs came the material, which was cDNA or gDNA.

V was shortened by 5 bases and J by 4 bases, with 12 bases between the two germline ends. The V gene's germline CDR1 is SGHAT and CDR2 FQNNGV. CDR3 length equals 14 residues. Original processing notes: Reference gene primer amplification yielded estimated nucleated cell counts. The protocol was immunoSEQ multiplex PCR, while the TCRdb copy is restricted to in-frame clones and leaves out a portion. For V, J and clone size, that table is used; D and trimming come from the DNA. This sample has roughly 190,000 clones, with about four fifths found just once. V gene TRBV11-2 combines with J gene TRBJ1-3; D remains ambiguous. This receptor was identified in a man between 60 and 75 years old with acute or convalescent COVID-19. Sequencing input: peripheral blood. DNA for the CDR3: TGTGCCAGCAGCGCCCGGACTTACGGAAACACCATATATTTT. Its protein product is CASSARTYGNTIYF.